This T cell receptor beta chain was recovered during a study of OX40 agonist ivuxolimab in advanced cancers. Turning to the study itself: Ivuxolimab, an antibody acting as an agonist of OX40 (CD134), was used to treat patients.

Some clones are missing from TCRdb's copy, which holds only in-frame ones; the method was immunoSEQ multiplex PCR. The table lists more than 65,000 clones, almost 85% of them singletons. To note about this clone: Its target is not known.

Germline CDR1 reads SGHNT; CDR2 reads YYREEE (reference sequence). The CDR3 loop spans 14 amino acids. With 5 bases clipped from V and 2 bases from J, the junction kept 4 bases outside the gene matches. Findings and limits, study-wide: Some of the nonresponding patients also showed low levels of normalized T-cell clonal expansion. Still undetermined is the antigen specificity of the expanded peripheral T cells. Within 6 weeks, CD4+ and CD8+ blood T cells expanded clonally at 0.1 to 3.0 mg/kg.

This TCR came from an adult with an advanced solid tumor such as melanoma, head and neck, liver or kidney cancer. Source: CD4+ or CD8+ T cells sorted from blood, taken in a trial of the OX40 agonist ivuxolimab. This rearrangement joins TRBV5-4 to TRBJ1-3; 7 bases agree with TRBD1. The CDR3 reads CASRVQGAGNTIYF. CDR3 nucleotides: TGTGCCAGCAGAGTTCAGGGGGCTGGAAACACCATATATTTT.